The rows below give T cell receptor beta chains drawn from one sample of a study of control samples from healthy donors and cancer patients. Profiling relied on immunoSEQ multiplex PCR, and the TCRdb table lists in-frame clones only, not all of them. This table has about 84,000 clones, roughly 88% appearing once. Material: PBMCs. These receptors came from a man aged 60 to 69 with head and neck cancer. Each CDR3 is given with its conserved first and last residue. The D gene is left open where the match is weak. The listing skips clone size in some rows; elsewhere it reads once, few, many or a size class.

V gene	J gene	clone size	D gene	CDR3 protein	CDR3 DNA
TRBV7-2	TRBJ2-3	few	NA	CASSYQGSSADTQYF	TGTGCCAGCAGCTACCAGGGTTCTAGCGCAGATACGCAGTATTTT
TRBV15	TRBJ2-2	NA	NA	CATSRVWGFLGTEDTGELFF	TGTGCCACCAGCAGAGTTTGGGGTTTTCTGGGAACGGAGGACACCGGGGAGCTGTTTTTT
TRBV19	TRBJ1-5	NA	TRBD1	CASSIGDRFYSNQPQHF	TGTGCCAGTAGTATCGGGGACAGATTCTATAGCAATCAGCCCCAGCATTTT
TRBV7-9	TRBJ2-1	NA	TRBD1	CASSQTGGNNEQFF	TGTGCCAGCAGCCAGACAGGGGGTAACAATGAGCAGTTCTTC
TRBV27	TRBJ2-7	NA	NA	CASGEGYEQYF	TGTGCCAGTGGAGAGGGGTACGAGCAGTACTTC
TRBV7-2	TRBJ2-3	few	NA	CASALGPTDTQYF	TGTGCCAGTGCGTTGGGCCCCACAGATACGCAGTATTTT
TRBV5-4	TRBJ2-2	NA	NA	CASSLKGVGNTGELFF	TGTGCCAGCAGCTTGAAGGGGGTGGGCAACACCGGGGAGCTGTTTTTT
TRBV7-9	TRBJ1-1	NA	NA	CASSLGGSEAFF	TGTGCCAGCAGCTTAGGTGGAAGTGAAGCTTTCTTT
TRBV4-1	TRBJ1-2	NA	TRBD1	CASSGFVTGTRSYTF	TGCGCCAGCAGCGGATTTGTGACAGGGACGAGGAGCTACACCTTC
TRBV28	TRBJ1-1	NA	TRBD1	CASSQTGGLWTEAFF	TGTGCCAGCAGTCAGACAGGGGGTTTGTGGACTGAAGCTTTCTTT
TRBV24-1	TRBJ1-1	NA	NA	CATSDSGRRGGEAFF	TGTGCCACCAGTGATTCCGGGAGAAGAGGAGGAGAAGCTTTCTTT
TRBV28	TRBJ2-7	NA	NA	CASSSGFFYEQYF	TGTGCCAGCAGTTCAGGGTTCTTCTACGAGCAGTACTTC
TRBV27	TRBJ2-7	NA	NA	CASSSDRLLGYEQYF	TGTGCCAGCAGCTCGGACCGACTTCTAGGTTACGAGCAGTACTTC
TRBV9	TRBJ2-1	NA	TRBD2	CASSVGLAGANEQFF	TGTGCCAGCAGCGTGGGGCTAGCGGGAGCTAATGAGCAGTTCTTC
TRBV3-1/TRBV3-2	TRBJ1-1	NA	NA	CASTQGRGTEAFF	TGTGCCAGCACCCAGGGGAGGGGGACTGAAGCTTTCTTT
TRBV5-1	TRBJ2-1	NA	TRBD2	CASSSLLGGTNYNEQFF	TGCGCCAGCAGCTCCCTTTTGGGGGGGACTAACTACAATGAGCAGTTCTTC
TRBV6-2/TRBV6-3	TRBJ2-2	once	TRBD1	CASSYTGGGTGELFF	TGTGCCAGCAGTTACACAGGGGGAGGCACCGGGGAGCTGTTTTTT
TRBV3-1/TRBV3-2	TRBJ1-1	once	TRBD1	CASSVRQGALYSTEAFF	TGTGCCAGCAGCGTTCGACAGGGGGCTCTGTATAGCACTGAAGCTTTCTTT
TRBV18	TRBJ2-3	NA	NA	CASSPHRADTQYF	TGTGCCAGCTCACCCCATCGGGCAGATACGCAGTATTTT
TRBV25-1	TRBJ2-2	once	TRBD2	CASRKPGLAGEAGELFF	TGTGCCAGCAGGAAACCGGGACTAGCGGGAGAGGCGGGGGAGCTGTTTTTT
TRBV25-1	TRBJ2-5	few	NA	CASSELGSQETQYF	TGTGCCAGCAGTGAATTGGGCTCTCAAGAGACCCAGTACTTC
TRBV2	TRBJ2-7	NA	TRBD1	CASRTGVYEQYF	TGTGCCAGCAGGACAGGGGTTTACGAGCAGTACTTC
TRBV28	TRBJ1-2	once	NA	CASSTPFPEGSLRGYTF	TGTGCCAGCAGTACCCCGTTTCCGGAGGGTTCCTTGCGGGGCTACACCTTC
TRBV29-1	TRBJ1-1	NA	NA	CSVETGSVTEAFF	TGCAGCGTTGAAACTGGATCGGTCACTGAAGCTTTCTTT
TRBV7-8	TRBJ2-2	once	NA	CASSLARARTGELFF	TGTGCCAGCAGCTTAGCGAGGGCGAGAACCGGGGAGCTGTTTTTT
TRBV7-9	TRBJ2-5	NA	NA	CASSSGRRIQETQYF	TGTGCCAGCAGCTCGGGACGGAGAATTCAAGAGACCCAGTACTTC
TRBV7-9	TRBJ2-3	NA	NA	CASSWNVGGGDTQYF	TGTGCCAGCAGCTGGAATGTGGGAGGAGGAGATACGCAGTATTTT
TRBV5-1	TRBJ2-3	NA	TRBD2	CASSLGLAGEPNFFTDTQYF	TGCGCCAGCAGCTTGGGACTAGCGGGAGAACCAAATTTTTTCACAGATACGCAGTATTTT
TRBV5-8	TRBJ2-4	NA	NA	CASSLGGPKNIQYF	TGTGCCAGCAGCTTGGGAGGTCCCAAAAACATTCAGTACTTC
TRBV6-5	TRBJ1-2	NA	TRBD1	CASSRDRLANYGYTF	TGTGCCAGCAGTCGGGACAGATTAGCTAACTATGGCTACACCTTC
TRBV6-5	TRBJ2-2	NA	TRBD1	CASRVQGANTGELFF	TGTGCCAGCAGAGTACAGGGGGCGAACACCGGGGAGCTGTTTTTT
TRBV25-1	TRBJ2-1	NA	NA	CASSETPPWSSYNEQFF	TGTGCCAGCAGTGAAACCCCACCCTGGAGCTCCTACAATGAGCAGTTCTTC
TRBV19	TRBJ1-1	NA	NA	CASSIGGSRTEAFF	TGTGCCAGTAGTATTGGGGGGTCGAGGACTGAAGCTTTCTTT
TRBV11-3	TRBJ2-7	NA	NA	CASTQSVVYF	TGTGCCAGCACCCAGTCGGTTGTGTACTTC
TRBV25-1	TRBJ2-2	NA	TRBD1	CASSEDRGTGELFF	TGTGCCAGCAGTGAGGACAGGGGCACCGGGGAGCTGTTTTTT
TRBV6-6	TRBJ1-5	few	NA	CASWSAQGSQPQHF	TGTGCCAGCTGGTCCGCCCAGGGTTCCCAGCCCCAGCATTTT
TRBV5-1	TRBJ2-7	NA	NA	CASSRTRTYEQYF	TGCGCCAGCAGCAGAACCAGGACCTACGAGCAGTACTTC
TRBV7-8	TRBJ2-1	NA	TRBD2	CASSLARVAGYNEQFF	TGTGCCAGCAGCTTAGCGCGGGTAGCGGGGTACAATGAGCAGTTCTTC
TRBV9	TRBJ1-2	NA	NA	CASSVGQNYGYTF	TGTGCCAGCAGCGTAGGACAGAACTATGGCTACACCTTC
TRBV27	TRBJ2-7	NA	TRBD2	CASSPRGGSGVYEQYF	TGTGCCAGCAGTCCCCGGGGGGGGAGTGGGGTCTACGAGCAGTACTTC
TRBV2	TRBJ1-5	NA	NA	CASGLGVVGQPQHF	TGTGCCAGCGGACTCGGGGTCGTTGGTCAGCCCCAGCATTTT
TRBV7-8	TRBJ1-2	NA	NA	CASSLQGYGYTF	TGTGCCAGCAGCTTACAAGGGTATGGCTACACCTTC
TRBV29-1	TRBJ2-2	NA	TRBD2	CSVMAGGLRNGELFF	TGCAGCGTTATGGCGGGAGGGTTGAGAAACGGGGAGCTGTTTTTT
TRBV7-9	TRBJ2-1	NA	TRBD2	CASSPWTSGRNEQFF	TGTGCCAGCAGCCCTTGGACTAGCGGGAGGAATGAGCAGTTCTTC
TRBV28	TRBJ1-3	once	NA	CASSSSGSGNTIYF	TGTGCCAGCAGTTCATCAGGGAGTGGAAACACCATATATTTT
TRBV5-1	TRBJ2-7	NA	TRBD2	CASSVTSGAKSYEQYF	TGCGCCAGCAGCGTGACTAGCGGAGCCAAATCCTACGAGCAGTACTTC
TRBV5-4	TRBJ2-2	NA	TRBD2	CASSLASGSTGELFF	TGTGCCAGCAGCTTGGCAAGCGGGAGCACCGGGGAGCTGTTTTTT
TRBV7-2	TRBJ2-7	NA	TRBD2	CASSPSGGSSYEQYF	TGTGCCAGCAGCCCAAGTGGCGGGAGCTCCTACGAGCAGTACTTC
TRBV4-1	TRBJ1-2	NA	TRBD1	CASSQPGQGSLVDF	TGCGCCAGCAGCCAGCCGGGACAGGGGTCTTTGGTTGACTTC
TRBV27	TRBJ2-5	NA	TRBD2	CATREASGRARETQYF	TGTGCCACCAGGGAGGCTAGCGGGAGGGCCAGAGAGACCCAGTACTTC
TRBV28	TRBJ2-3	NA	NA	CASSPPGPTDTQYF	TGTGCCAGCAGCCCTCCGGGCCCCACAGATACGCAGTATTTT
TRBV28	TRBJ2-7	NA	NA	CASSRGGGYEQYF	TGTGCCAGCAGCCGCGGGGGCGGCTACGAGCAGTACTTC
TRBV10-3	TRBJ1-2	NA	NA	CATQGWSNYGYTF	TGTGCCACCCAGGGGTGGTCAAACTATGGCTACACCTTC
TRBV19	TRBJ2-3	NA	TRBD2	CASSKSWLAGSDTQYF	TGTGCCAGTAGTAAGAGTTGGCTAGCGGGATCAGATACGCAGTATTTT
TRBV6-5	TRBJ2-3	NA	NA	CASSPLARTDTQYF	TGTGCCAGCAGTCCCCTAGCCCGGACAGATACGCAGTATTTT
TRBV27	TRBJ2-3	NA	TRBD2	CASSPGSLAGVSDTQYF	TGTGCCAGCAGTCCTGGTTCGCTAGCGGGAGTGTCAGATACGCAGTATTTT
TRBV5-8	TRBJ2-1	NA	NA	CASSLMGTGSDEQFF	TGTGCCAGCAGCTTAATGGGGACTGGGAGCGATGAGCAGTTCTTC
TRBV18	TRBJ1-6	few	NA	CASSLSGGADSPLHF	TGTGCCAGCTCGTTGTCAGGAGGCGCGGATTCACCCCTCCACTTT